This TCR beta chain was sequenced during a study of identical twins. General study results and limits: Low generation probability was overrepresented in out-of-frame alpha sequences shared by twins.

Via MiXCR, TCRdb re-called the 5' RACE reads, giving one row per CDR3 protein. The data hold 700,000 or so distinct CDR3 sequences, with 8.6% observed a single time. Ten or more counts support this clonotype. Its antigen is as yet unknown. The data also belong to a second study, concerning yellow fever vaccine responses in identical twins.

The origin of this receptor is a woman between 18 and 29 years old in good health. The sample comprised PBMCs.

DNA of the CDR3: TGCGCCAGCAGCTTGGATCTGGAGGACAATGAGCAGTTCTTC. It is translated as CASSLDLEDNEQFF. J is TRBJ2-1 and V is TRBV5-1; the D gene is possibly TRBD2 (5 bases). The V gene lost 0 bases and the J gene lost 5 bases, with 9 bases spanning the gap. The CDR3 is 14 residues long. Germline CDR1 and CDR2: SGHRS and YFSETQ.